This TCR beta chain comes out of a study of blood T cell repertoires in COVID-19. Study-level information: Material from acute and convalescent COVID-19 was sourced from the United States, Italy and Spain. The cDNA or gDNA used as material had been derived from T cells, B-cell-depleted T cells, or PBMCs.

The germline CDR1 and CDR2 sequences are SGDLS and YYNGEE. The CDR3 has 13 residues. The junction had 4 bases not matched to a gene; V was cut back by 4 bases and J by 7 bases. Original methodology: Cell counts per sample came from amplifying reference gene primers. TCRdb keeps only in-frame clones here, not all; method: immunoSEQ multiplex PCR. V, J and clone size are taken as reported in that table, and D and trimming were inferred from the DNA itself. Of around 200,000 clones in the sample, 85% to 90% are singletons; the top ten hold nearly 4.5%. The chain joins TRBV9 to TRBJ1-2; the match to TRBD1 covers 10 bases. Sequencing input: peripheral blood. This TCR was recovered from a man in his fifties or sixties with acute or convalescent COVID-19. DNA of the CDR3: TGTGCCAGCAGCCGGACAGGGGGTCTTGGCTACACCTTC. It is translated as CASSRTGGLGYTF.